Reported below is one TCR beta chain. Donors had localized lung adenocarcinoma, a non-small cell lung cancer. The germline CDR1 and CDR2 sequences are MNHNS and SASEGT. This CDR3 has 15 amino acids. The V end lost 1 base, the J end lost 1 base, and 8 bases lay between the germline ends. In TCRdb, the PCR reads were re-called with MiXCR into one record per CDR3 protein. The sample lists about 25,000 distinct CDR3 sequences; under 65% were seen once. The sample comes from a study of CD4 and CD8 cells across lung adenocarcinoma regions. The specimen was CD4+ T cells from the center of a lung tumor. This chain joins TRBV6-1 and TRBJ2-1; possible D gene TRBD2, 6 bases. The receptor's source is a male donor with lung adenocarcinoma. The CD4 and CD8 labels of this study may be unreliable. The CDR3 region has the DNA TGTGCCAGCAGTGAAGAAGCGGGTTCCTACAATGAGCAGTTCTTC. The encoded protein is CASSEEAGSYNEQFF.